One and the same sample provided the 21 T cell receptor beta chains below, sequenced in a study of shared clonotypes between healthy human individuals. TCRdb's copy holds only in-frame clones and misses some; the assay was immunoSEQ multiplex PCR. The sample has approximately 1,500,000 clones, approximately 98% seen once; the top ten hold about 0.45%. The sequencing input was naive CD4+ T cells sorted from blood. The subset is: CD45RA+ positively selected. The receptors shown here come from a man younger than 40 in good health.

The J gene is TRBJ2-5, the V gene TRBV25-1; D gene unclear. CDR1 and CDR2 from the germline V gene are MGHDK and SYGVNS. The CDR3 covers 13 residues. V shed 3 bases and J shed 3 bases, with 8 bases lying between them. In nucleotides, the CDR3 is TGTGCCAGCAGTGACGCCATCAAAGAGACCCAGTACTTC. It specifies CASSDAIKETQYF.

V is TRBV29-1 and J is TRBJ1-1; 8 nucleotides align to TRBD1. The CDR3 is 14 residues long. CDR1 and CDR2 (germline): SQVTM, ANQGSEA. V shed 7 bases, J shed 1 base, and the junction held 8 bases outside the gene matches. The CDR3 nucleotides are TGCAGCGGGACAGGGAGGAAGAGGAACACTGAAGCTTTCTTT. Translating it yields CSGTGRKRNTEAFF.

CDR3 protein: CSGGQGPNTGELFF. CDR3 bases: TGCAGCGGCGGCCAGGGACCGAACACCGGGGAGCTGTTTTTT. V usage is TRBV29-1 and J usage is TRBJ2-2, with D perhaps matching TRBD1 or TRBD2 (5 bases each). The CDR3 has 14 amino acids. With 7 bases removed from V and 0 bases from J, the gap between germline ends came to 12 bases. Germline-derived CDR1 and CDR2 are SQVTM and ANQGSEA.

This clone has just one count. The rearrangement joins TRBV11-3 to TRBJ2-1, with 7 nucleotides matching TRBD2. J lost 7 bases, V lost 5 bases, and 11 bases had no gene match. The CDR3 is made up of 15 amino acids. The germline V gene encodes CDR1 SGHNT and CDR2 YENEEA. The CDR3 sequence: CASSTGGREWNEQFF. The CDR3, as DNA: TGTGCCAGCAGCACGGGGGGTCGGGAGTGGAATGAGCAGTTCTTC.

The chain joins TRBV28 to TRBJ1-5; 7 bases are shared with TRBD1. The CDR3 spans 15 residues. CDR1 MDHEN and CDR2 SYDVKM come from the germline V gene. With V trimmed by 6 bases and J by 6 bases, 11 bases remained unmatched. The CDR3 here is CASRSRQGAVQPQHF. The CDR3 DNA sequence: TGTGCCAGCAGAAGCCGACAGGGCGCGGTTCAGCCCCAGCATTTT.

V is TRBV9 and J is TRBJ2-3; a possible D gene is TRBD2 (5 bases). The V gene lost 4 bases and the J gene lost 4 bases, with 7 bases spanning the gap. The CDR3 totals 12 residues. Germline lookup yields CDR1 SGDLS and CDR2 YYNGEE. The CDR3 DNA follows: TGTGCCAGCAGCTCACTAGCAGATACGCAGTATTTT. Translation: CASSSLADTQYF.

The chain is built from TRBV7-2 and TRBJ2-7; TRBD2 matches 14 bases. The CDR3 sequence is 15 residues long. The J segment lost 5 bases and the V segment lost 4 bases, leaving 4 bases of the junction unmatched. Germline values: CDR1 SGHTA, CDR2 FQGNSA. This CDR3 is CASSSAGLAGDEQYF. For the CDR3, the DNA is TGTGCCAGCAGCTCTGCGGGACTAGCGGGAGACGAGCAGTACTTC. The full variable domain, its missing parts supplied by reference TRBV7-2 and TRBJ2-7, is GAGVSQSPSNKVTEKGKDVELRCDPISGHTALYWYRQSLGQGLEFLIYFQGNSAPDKSGLPSDRFSAERTGGSVSTLTIQRTQQEDSAVYLCASSSAGLAGDEQYFGPGTRLTVT.

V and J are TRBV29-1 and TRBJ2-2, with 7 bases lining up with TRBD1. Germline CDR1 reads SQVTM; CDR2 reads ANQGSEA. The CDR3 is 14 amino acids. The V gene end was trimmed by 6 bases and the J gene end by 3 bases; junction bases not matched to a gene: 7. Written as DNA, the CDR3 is TGCAGCGTAGGAACGGGACAGTACACCGGGGAGCTGTTTTTT. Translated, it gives CSVGTGQYTGELFF.

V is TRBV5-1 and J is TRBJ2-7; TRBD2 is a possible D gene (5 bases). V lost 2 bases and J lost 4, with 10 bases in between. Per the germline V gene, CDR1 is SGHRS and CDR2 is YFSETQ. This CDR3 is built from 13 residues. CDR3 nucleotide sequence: TGCGCCAGCAGCTTAAGCGGATATTACGAGCAGTACTTC. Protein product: CASSLSGYYEQYF. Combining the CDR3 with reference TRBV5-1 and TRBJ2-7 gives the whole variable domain KAGVTQTPRYLIKTRGQQVTLSCSPISGHRSVSWYQQTPGQGLQFLFEYFSETQRNKGNFPGRFSGRQFSNSRSEMNVSTLELGDSALYLCASSLSGYYEQYFGPGTRLTVT.

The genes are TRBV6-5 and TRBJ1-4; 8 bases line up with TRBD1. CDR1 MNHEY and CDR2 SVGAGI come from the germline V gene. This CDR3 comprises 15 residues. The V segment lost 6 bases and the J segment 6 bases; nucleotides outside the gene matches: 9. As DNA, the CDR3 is TGTGCCAGCAGCAGACGGACAGGGTCAGATGAAAAACTGTTTTTT. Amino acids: CASSRRTGSDEKLFF.

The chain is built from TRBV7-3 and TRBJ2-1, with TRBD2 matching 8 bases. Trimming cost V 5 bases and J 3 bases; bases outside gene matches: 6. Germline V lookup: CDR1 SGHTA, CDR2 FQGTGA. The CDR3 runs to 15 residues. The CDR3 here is CASSVAGSDYNEQFF. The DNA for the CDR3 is TGTGCCAGCAGCGTAGCGGGGAGCGACTACAATGAGCAGTTCTTC.

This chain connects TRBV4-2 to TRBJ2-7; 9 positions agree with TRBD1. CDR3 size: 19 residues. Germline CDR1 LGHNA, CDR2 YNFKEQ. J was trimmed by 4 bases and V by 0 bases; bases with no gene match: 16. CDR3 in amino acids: CASSQDLAPPGQGTYEQYF. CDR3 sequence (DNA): TGTGCCAGCAGCCAAGACCTAGCACCACCGGGACAGGGAACTTACGAGCAGTACTTC.

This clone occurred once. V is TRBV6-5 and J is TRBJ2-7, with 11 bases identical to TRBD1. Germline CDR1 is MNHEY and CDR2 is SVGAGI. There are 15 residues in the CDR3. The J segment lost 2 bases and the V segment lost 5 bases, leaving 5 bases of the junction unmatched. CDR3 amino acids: CASSVLGQGAYEQYF. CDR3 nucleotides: TGTGCCAGCAGTGTATTGGGACAGGGGGCCTACGAGCAGTACTTC.

Here the CDR3 DNA reads TGTGCCATCAGTGAGGTTCCAGGGGGACCCTACGAGCAGTACTTC. It specifies CAISEVPGGPYEQYF. This chain uses TRBV10-3 with TRBJ2-7; TRBD1 agrees at 7 bases. CDR1 is ENHRY, CDR2 SYGVKD, per germline. The CDR3 totals 15 residues. The V segment lost 2 bases and the J segment 2 bases; nucleotides outside the gene matches: 6.

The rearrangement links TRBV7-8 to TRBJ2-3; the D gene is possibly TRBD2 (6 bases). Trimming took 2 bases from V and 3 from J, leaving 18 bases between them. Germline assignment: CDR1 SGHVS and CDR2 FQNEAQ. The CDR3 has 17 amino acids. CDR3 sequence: CASSLLAAGLGTDTQYF. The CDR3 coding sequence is TGTGCCAGCAGCTTACTGGCGGCGGGACTTGGTACAGATACGCAGTATTTT. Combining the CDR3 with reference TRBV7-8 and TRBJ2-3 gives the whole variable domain GAGVSQSPRYKVAKRGQDVALRCDPISGHVSLFWYQQALGQGPEFLTYFQNEAQLDKSGLPSDRFFAERPEGSVSTLKIQRTQQEDSAVYLCASSLLAAGLGTDTQYFGPGTRLTVL.

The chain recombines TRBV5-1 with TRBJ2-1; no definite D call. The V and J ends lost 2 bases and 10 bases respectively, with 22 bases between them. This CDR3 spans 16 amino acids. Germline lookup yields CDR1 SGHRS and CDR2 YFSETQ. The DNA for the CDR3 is TGCGCCAGCAGCTTAACCGGAACCCCTATAATAAAAGAGCAGTTCTTC. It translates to CASSLTGTPIIKEQFF.

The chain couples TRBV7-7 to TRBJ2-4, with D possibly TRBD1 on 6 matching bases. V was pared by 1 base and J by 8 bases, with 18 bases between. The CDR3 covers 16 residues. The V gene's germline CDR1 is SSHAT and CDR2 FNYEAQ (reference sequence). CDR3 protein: CASSLDNRVRVDIQYF. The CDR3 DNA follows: TGTGCCAGCAGCTTAGATAACAGGGTTAGGGTGGACATTCAGTACTTC. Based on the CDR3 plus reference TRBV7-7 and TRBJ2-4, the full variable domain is GAGVSQSPRYKVTKRGQDVTLRCDPISSHATLYWYQQALGQGPEFLTYFNYEAQPDKSGLPSDRFSAERPEGSISTLTIQRTEQRDSAMYRCASSLDNRVRVDIQYFGAGTRLSVL.

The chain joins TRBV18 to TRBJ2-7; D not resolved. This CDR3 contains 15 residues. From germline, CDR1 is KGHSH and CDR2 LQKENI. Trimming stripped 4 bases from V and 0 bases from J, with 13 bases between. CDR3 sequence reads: CASSLTRRSSYEQYF. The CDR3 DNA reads TGTGCCAGCTCACTTACACGTAGGAGCTCCTACGAGCAGTACTTC.

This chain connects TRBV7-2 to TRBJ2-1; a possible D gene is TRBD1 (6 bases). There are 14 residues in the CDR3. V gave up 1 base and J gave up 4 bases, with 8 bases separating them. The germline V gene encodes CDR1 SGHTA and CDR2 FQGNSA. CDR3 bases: TGTGCCAGCAGCTTAGACAGGGATTACAATGAGCAGTTCTTC. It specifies CASSLDRDYNEQFF.

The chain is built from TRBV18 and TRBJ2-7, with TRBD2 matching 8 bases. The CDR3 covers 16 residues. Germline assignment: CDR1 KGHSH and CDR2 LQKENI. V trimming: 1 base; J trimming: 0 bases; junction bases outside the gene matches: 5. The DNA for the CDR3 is TGTGCCAGCTCACCACTAACCGGGACTAGCTCCTACGAGCAGTACTTC. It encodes CASSPLTGTSSYEQYF.

The CDR3 here is CAITASGPYEQYF. Here the CDR3 DNA reads TGTGCCATCACTGCCAGCGGTCCCTACGAGCAGTACTTC. This chain uses TRBV10-3 with TRBJ2-7, with D maybe TRBD2 (5 bases). The CDR3 spans 13 residues. Germline V gives CDR1 ENHRY, CDR2 SYGVKD. V lost 7 bases and J 2 bases, leaving 12 bases between the germline ends.